The sequence of this T cell receptor beta chain was determined in a study of control samples from healthy donors and cancer patients. V was pared by 8 bases and J by 4 bases, with 4 bases of the junction left unmatched. This CDR3 region has 12 residues. Germline values: CDR1 SNHLY, CDR2 FYNNEI. The data were produced by immunoSEQ multiplex PCR, yet TCRdb's version contains in-frame clones alone and is incomplete. Here the sample spans 120,000 or so clones, about 92% being singletons. The sequencing input was PBMCs. This sequence was found in a man aged 50-60 years with head and neck cancer. This chain joins TRBV2 and TRBJ2-7; 8 bases are shared with TRBD1. For the CDR3, the DNA is TGTGCCAGCCGGGACAGGAGATACGAGCAGTACTTC. As protein: CASRDRRYEQYF.